This T cell receptor (beta chain) appears in the sequencing data of a study of OX40 agonist ivuxolimab in advanced cancers. At the level of the whole study: Ivuxolimab was a fully human IgG2 agonistic monoclonal antibody targeting the costimulatory receptor OX40 (CD134). Prior anti-PD-1, anti-PD-L1 or anti-CTLA-4 therapy was permitted, and checkpoint inhibitors had been received by less than 45% of dose-escalation patients. In the dose-escalation cohort, more than 75% of patients were male, and the mean age was approximately 60 years, with a range of roughly 23 to 85. Peripheral TCRbeta sequencing aimed to test whether ivuxolimab altered TCR sequence diversity and caused clonal T-cell expansion. Among the roughly 52 dose-escalation patients, about 20 had hepatocellular carcinoma, 15 or so melanoma, 9 renal cell carcinoma and 9 head and neck cancer. Intravenous ivuxolimab was administered to patients every 2 weeks at six dose levels: 0.01, 0.1, 0.3, 1.5, 3 and 10 mg/kg. Partial responses occurred in three dose-escalation patients, of whom one had hepatocellular carcinoma and two had cutaneous melanoma. The paper describes the monotherapy dose-escalation part (N of about 52 patients) of the phase I trial of ivuxolimab.

The CDR3 spans 13 residues, from the cysteine through the phenylalanine. Only CDR3 DNA is held: 39 bases, read in frame from base 1. The germline ends are 6 bases apart after V is trimmed by 3 bases and J by 1 base. CDR1 and CDR2 were assigned from the germline V gene (reference sequence) as LNHDA and SQIVND. Genomic DNA was extracted from sorted cells for sequencing of the TCRbeta CDR3 region. The immunoSEQ Assay was used to sequence the TCRbeta CDR3 regions. The immuneACCESS repertoire file appears here via TCRdb, limited to in-frame rearrangements. These files lack a portion of the clones; in checked studies, under half of the deficit traces to unresolved V genes, and the cause of the others is not known. The sample table lists approximately 120,000 clones, 85% to 95% of them with a count of one. 0.7% to 0.9% of the sample belongs to the ten largest clones. The research as a whole found: Low levels of normalized T-cell clonal expansion were also shown by some nonresponding patients. At doses from 0.1 to 3.0 mg/kg, clonal expansion was seen in both CD4+ and CD8+ blood T cells between baseline and week 6. After ivuxolimab, CD8+ T cells had more expanded clones than CD4+ T cells on average. In the 0.1-3.0 mg/kg groups, partial responders had among the lowest normalized peripheral clonal expansion, particularly in CD8+ T cells. Antigen specificity was not determined for the clonally expanded peripheral T cells.

Patients with a history of autoimmune disease or receiving systemic immunosuppression were excluded from the trial. Peripheral blood for TCR sequencing was collected from all dose cohorts at baseline, on cycle 4 day 1, and on cycle 7 day 1. The samples were taken from a phase I, first-in-human, multicenter, open-label dose-escalation trial of ivuxolimab. The trial enrolled adults with locally advanced or metastatic head and neck squamous cell, hepatocellular, melanoma or renal cell carcinoma. CD4+ and CD8+ T cells were sorted separately from peripheral blood before TCR sequencing. A word on this clone: Its cognate antigen has yet to be identified. Base qualities are not recorded, but no much larger clone differs from it by a single base.

The clonotype originates from an adult with an advanced solid tumor such as melanoma, head and neck, liver or kidney cancer. The chain couples TRBV19 to TRBJ1-2, with an unclear D gene assignment. Sequencing used CD4+ or CD8+ T cells sorted from blood, obtained in a trial of the OX40 agonist ivuxolimab. The CDR3 here reads CASSIASNYGYTF. The nucleotide sequence reads as follows: TGTGCCAGTAGTATCGCCAGTAACTATGGCTACACCTTC.